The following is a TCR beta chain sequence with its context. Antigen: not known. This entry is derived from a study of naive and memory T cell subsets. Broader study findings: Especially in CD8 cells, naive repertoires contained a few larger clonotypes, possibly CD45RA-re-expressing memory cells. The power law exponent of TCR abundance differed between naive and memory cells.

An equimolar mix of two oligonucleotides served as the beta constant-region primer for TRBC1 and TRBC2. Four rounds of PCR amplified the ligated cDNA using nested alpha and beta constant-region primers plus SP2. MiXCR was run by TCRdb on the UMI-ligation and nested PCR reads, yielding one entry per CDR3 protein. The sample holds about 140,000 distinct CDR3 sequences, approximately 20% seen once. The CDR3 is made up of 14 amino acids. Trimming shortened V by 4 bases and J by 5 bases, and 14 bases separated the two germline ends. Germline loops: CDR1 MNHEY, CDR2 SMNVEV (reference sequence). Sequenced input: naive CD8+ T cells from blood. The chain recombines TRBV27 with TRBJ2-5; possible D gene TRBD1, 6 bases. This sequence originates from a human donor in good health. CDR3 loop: CASSSQGTRETQYF. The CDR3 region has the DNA TGTGCCAGCAGTTCGCAGGGGACCCGGGAGACCCAGTACTTC.